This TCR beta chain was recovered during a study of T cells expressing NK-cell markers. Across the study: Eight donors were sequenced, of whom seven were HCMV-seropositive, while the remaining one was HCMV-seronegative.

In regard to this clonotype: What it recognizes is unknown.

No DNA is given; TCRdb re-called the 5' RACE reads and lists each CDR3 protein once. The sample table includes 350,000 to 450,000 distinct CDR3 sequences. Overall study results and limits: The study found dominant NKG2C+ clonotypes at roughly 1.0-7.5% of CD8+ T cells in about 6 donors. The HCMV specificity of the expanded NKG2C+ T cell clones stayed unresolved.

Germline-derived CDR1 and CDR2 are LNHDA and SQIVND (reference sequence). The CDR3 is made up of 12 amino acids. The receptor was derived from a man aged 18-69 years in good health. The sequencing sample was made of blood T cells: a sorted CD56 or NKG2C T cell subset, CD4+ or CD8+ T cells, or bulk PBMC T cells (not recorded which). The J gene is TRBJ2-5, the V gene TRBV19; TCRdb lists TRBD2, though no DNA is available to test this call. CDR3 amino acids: CASGFRRETQYF.